The text below deals with one TCR beta chain. Regarding treatment: around 19 received Ad26.COV2.S at low or high dose, single or two shots; roughly 5 received placebo; per-sample allocation not given. Sampling was performed 63 days after the first vaccine or placebo injection. Boston supplied an adult donor aged 18-55 years. An Ad26 vector that expressed Wuhan-strain SARS-CoV-2 spike constituted the vaccine. V shed 4 bases and J 4 bases; nucleotides not matched to a gene: 8. CDR1 and CDR2 (germline): SNHLY, FYNNEI. The CDR3 length is 15 residues. This record comes from a study of Ad26.COV2.S vaccination and SARS-CoV-2 variants. Study information: Within the COV1001 Ad26.COV2.S trial arm, the donor was enrolled. The study gave Ad26.COV2.S intramuscularly, once or twice 56 days apart.

Repertoires were generated with immunoSEQ multiplex PCR, while TCRdb's copy carries only in-frame clones and drops some. The sample holds some 390,000 clones; about nine tenths are singletons and the top ten take 3.5%. The chain combines TRBV2 with TRBJ2-5; 8 nucleotides agree with TRBD1. This receptor was taken from a person aged 18-60 years who received the Ad26.COV2.S COVID-19 vaccine or a placebo. The sample was peripheral blood, taken in a trial of Ad26.COV2.S vaccine versus placebo. DNA for the CDR3: TGTGCCAGCAGTGGACAGGGGTCAAGTGGAGAGACCCAGTACTTC. Translation gives CASSGQGSSGETQYF. Looking up the rest from reference TRBV2 and TRBJ2-5 gives the full variable domain: EPEVTQTPSHQVTQMGQEVILRCVPISNHLYFYWYRQILGQKVEFLVSFYNNEISEKSEIFDDQFSVERPDGSNFTLKIRSTKLEDSAMYFCASSGQGSSGETQYFGPGTRLLVL.